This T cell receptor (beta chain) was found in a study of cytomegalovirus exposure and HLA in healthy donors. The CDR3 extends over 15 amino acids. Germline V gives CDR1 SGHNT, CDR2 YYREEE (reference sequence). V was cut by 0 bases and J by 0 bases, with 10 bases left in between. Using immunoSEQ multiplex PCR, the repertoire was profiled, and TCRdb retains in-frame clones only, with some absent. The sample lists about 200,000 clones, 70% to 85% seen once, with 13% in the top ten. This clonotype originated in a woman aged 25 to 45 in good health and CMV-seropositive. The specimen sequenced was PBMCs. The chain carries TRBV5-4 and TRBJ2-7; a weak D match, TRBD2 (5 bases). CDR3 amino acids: CASSLVGVRSYEQYF. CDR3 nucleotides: TGTGCCAGCAGCTTGGTGGGAGTCCGCTCCTACGAGCAGTACTTC.